Shown below are 24 T cell receptor beta chains from a single sample sequenced in a study of T-cell memory formation after mild COVID-19 (dated by TCRdb to 2020 to 2022). Libraries were prepared through 5' RACE. Instrument on record: Illumina NovaSeq 6000. TCRdb took the public reads, trimmed them with fastp at Q25, ran MiXCR for clone calling and kept in-frame beta chains. Rows with a matching CDR3 protein are joined into one entry that keeps the most common DNA and genes. The sample table records 300,000 to 400,000 distinct CDR3 sequences; over 25% of these occur just once. The leading ten clones occupy roughly 14% of the sample. Input material: PBMCs or a T cell subset sorted from them (not recorded which). Receptor source: an adult woman who had mild COVID-19 (a few samples of this study predate the infection). The sample titles of this study are shuffled in the database, so cell type and time point are left out; the donor was told from shared clones.

This clonotype appeared a few times. The genes are TRBV7-2 and TRBJ2-3; 8 bases align to TRBD2. The trim removed 5 bases at V and 11 bases at J, leaving 12 bases unmatched. The germline CDR1 and CDR2 sequences are SGHTA and FQGNSA. The CDR3 runs 14 residues. In DNA form, the CDR3 reads TGTGCCAGCAGCCTTTTCGGGCGGGAGGAAAGGCAGTATTTT. Translated: CASSLFGREERQYF. Drawing the rest from reference TRBV7-2 and TRBJ2-3, the complete variable domain is GAGVSQSPSNKVTEKGKDVELRCDPISGHTALYWYRQSLGQGLEFLIYFQGNSAPDKSGLPSDRFSAERTGGSVSTLTIQRTQQEDSAVYLCASSLFGREERQYFGPGTRLTVL.

This clonotype was observed many times. This chain joins TRBV20-1 and TRBJ2-7; no firm D call. CDR3 length: 11 residues. Per germline, CDR1 DFQATT and CDR2 SNEGSKA (reference sequence). CDR3 DNA: TGCAGCCTCCTGAGCTCCTACGAGCAGTACTTC. Translation gives CSLLSSYEQYF.

CDR3 in DNA: TGTGCCAGCAGCCTCAGTTGGAGGGATGAGCAGTTCTTC. Translated: CASSLSWRDEQFF. The rearrangement uses TRBV7-3 and TRBJ2-1; a weak D match, TRBD2 (6 bases). Per germline, CDR1 SGHTA and CDR2 FQGTGA. The CDR3 loop spans 13 amino acids. V lost 5 bases and J lost 8, with 13 bases in between.

The rearrangement joins TRBV12-3 or TRBV12-4 to TRBJ2-3, with D possibly matching TRBD1 (6 bases). The CDR3 is made up of 13 amino acids. The V and J ends lost 6 bases and 3 bases respectively, with 10 bases between them. The CDR3 DNA follows: TGTGCCAGCAGCCGGGACATTACAGATACGCAGTATTTT. Encoded protein: CASSRDITDTQYF.

The gene calls are TRBV28 and TRBJ1-2; no definite D call. Germline loops: CDR1 MDHEN, CDR2 SYDVKM. The ends were cut back, 3 bases at V and 3 bases at J, with 11 bases in the middle. The CDR3 covers 14 residues. The DNA of the CDR3 is TGTGCCAGCAGTTTTCAGAGGACTGACTATGGCTACACCTTC. Translated, it gives CASSFQRTDYGYTF.

V and J are TRBV7-9 and TRBJ2-6; D might be TRBD2 (7 bases). Between the trimmed V and J ends, which lost 3 bases and 2 bases, there was a span of 17 bases. The CDR3 covers 18 residues. Germline V gene sequence: CDR1 SEHNR, CDR2 FQNEAQ (reference sequence). CDR3 nucleotides: TGTGCCAGCAGCTTGAGGACAGCGGGGAGGACTGGGGCCAACGTCCTGACTTTC. It is translated as CASSLRTAGRTGANVLTF.

In this sample, this clonotype turned up a few times. This chain joins TRBV5-1 and TRBJ2-7; D call uncertain. Germline-derived CDR1 and CDR2 are SGHRS and YFSETQ. V gave up 7 bases and J gave up 5 bases, with 16 bases separating them. This CDR3 comprises 13 residues. The CDR3 nucleotides are TGCGCCAGCCGTGGGCTCCCATGGGACGAGCAGTACTTC. Residues: CASRGLPWDEQYF. Full variable domain (missing parts from reference TRBV5-1 and TRBJ2-7): KAGVTQTPRYLIKTRGQQVTLSCSPISGHRSVSWYQQTPGQGLQFLFEYFSETQRNKGNFPGRFSGRQFSNSRSEMNVSTLELGDSALYLCASRGLPWDEQYFGPGTRLTVT.

This clonotype was counted ten times or more. The rearrangement uses TRBV5-1 and TRBJ1-6; D remains unclear. V lost 0 bases, J lost 0 bases, and 10 bases lay in between. CDR1 is SGHRS and CDR2 is YFSETQ in the germline V gene. The CDR3 extends over 17 amino acids. CDR3 coding DNA: TGCGCCAGCAGCTTGGAAGCACTAAGCTCCTATAATTCACCCCTCCACTTT. This sequence encodes CASSLEALSSYNSPLHF.

This clonotype was counted a few times. The chain links TRBV5-1 to TRBJ2-3; 7 bases match TRBD1. V lost 1 base, J lost 6 bases, and 5 bases stayed unmatched. CDR1 is SGHRS, CDR2 YFSETQ, per germline. This CDR3 is 14 amino acids long. DNA of the CDR3: TGCGCCAGCAGCTTGACAGGGGCTGGGGATACGCAGTATTTT. Protein product: CASSLTGAGDTQYF.

The chain joins TRBV6-5 to TRBJ2-7; TRBD1 aligns across 7 bases. There are 15 residues in the CDR3. The germline CDR1 and CDR2 sequences are MNHEY and SVGAGI. V gave up 5 bases and J gave up 3 bases; unmatched junction bases: 10. This CDR3 is CASSTRQGEIYEQYF. CDR3 bases: TGTGCCAGCAGTACCCGACAGGGAGAAATCTACGAGCAGTACTTC.

The rearrangement joins TRBV24-1 to TRBJ1-1; 9 bases are shared with TRBD1. V lost 6 bases to trimming and J lost 1 base; unmatched junction nucleotides: 5. Germline V gene lookup returns CDR1 KGHDR and CDR2 SFDVKD. The length of the CDR3 is 15 residues. DNA of the CDR3: TGTGCCACCAGTACCGGACAGGGGAAGAACACTGAAGCTTTCTTT. Amino acid sequence: CATSTGQGKNTEAFF.

The chain links TRBV7-3 to TRBJ2-2; maybe TRBD2 (6 bases). The germline V gene has CDR1 SGHTA and CDR2 FQGTGA. The CDR3 extends over 14 amino acids. Deletions cut 2 bases from V and 6 bases from J, with 10 bases between. CDR3 in amino acids: CASSLLAGPGELFF. CDR3 DNA: TGTGCCAGCAGCTTATTGGCGGGGCCCGGGGAGCTGTTTTTT.

The chain couples TRBV10-3 to TRBJ1-3, with D unresolved. CDR1 ENHRY and CDR2 SYGVKD come from the germline V gene. Trimming pared 6 bases from V and 0 bases from J, leaving 0 bases between. The CDR3 sequence is 11 residues long. The CDR3 reads CAISSGNTIYF. As DNA, the CDR3 is TGTGCCATCAGCTCTGGAAACACCATATATTTT.

The rearrangement links TRBV12-3 or TRBV12-4 to TRBJ2-7; D perhaps matches TRBD2 (5 bases). V was trimmed by 4 bases and J by 1 base, leaving 8 bases between them. The CDR3 is 13 residues long. The CDR3 sequence is CASSSAASYEQYF. The CDR3 nucleotides are TGTGCCAGCAGTTCAGCGGCTTCCTACGAGCAGTACTTC.

This clonotype was counted only a few times. The rearrangement links TRBV7-9 to TRBJ1-6, with D perhaps matching TRBD1 (5 bases). The CDR3 loop spans 16 amino acids. V lost 4 bases and J 7 bases, leaving 17 bases between the germline ends. Looked up from germline, CDR1 is SEHNR and CDR2 is FQNEAQ (reference sequence). The CDR3 nucleotides read TGTGCCAGCAGCTCGGGACCGGGCAGGGAGAATTCACCCCTCCACTTT. It translates to CASSSGPGRENSPLHF.

The V and J genes are TRBV20-1 and TRBJ1-4; unclear D gene. Looked up from germline, CDR1 is DFQATT and CDR2 is SNEGSKA (reference sequence). V lost 0 bases to trimming and J lost 7 bases, with 18 bases between them. The CDR3 length is 16 residues. CDR3 nucleotide sequence: TGCAGTGCTAGAGATTCAGGACGTGAAGTTAGTGAAAAACTGTTTTTT. Translating it yields CSARDSGREVSEKLFF.

V usage is TRBV3-1 and J usage is TRBJ1-6, with D hard to call. V lost 2 bases and J lost 2, with 7 bases in between. Germline assignment: CDR1 LGHDT and CDR2 YNNKEL (reference sequence). This CDR3 region has 15 residues. This CDR3 reads CASSQYKTYNSPLHF. CDR3 nucleotide sequence: TGTGCCAGCAGCCAATACAAGACCTATAATTCACCCCTCCACTTT.

The chain recombines TRBV5-1 with TRBJ1-4; D is uncertain. V dropped 5 bases and J dropped 7 bases, with 18 bases sitting between them. The CDR3 runs 15 residues. In germline, CDR1 is SGHRS, CDR2 YFSETQ. The CDR3 nucleotides read TGCGCCAGCAGATTATCATCGGACCGATCTGAAAAACTGTTTTTT. This sequence encodes CASRLSSDRSEKLFF.

This chain uses TRBV20-1 with TRBJ2-5; tentative D call: TRBD2 (6 bases). Trimming removed 3 bases at V and 0 bases at J, with 23 bases between. The germline V gene encodes CDR1 DFQATT and CDR2 SNEGSKA (reference sequence). The CDR3 has 18 amino acids. For the CDR3, the DNA is TGCAGTGCTAGCCGTACCCTCCCCGGGACTTTGTACCAAGAGACCCAGTACTTC. Translated, it gives CSASRTLPGTLYQETQYF.

This clonotype has just a few counts. The rearrangement uses TRBV30 and TRBJ2-1; the D gene is possibly TRBD1 (6 bases). This CDR3 is built from 14 residues. Per germline, CDR1 GTSNPN and CDR2 SVGIG (reference sequence). V lost 0 bases and J lost 9, with 15 bases in between. CDR3 amino acids: CAWSVWGSRGEQFF. CDR3 nucleotides: TGTGCCTGGAGTGTATGGGGGAGCAGGGGTGAGCAGTTCTTC.

This clonotype was found a few times. The chain has TRBV5-4 and TRBJ2-3; 8 positions agree with TRBD2. The germline gives CDR1 SGHNT, CDR2 YYREEE (reference sequence). The CDR3 is made up of 15 amino acids. V trimming: 4 bases; J trimming: 6 bases; junction bases outside the gene matches: 10. This CDR3 reads CASSHGGTRRDTQYF. CDR3 in DNA: TGTGCCAGCAGCCATGGCGGGACTAGGAGGGATACGCAGTATTTT.

The V call is TRBV29-1, the J call TRBJ1-1; tentatively, D is TRBD1 (5 bases). Germline assignment: CDR1 SQVTM and CDR2 ANQGSEA. Trimming removed 5 bases at V and 7 bases at J, with 11 bases between. The CDR3 covers 11 residues. This CDR3 reads CSVRAGGEAFF. In DNA, the CDR3 is TGCAGCGTTCGCGCGGGGGGTGAAGCTTTCTTT. The full variable domain, completed using reference TRBV29-1 and TRBJ1-1, is SAVISQKPSRDICQRGTSLTIQCQVDSQVTMMFWYRQQPGQSLTLIATANQGSEATYESGFVIDKFPISRPNLTFSTLTVSNMSPEDSSIYLCSVRAGGEAFFGQGTRLTVV.

The chain recombines TRBV19 with TRBJ1-5; weak D call: TRBD1 (5 bases). The CDR3 runs 15 residues. V was trimmed by 3 bases and J by 7 bases, leaving 16 bases between them. Germline V CDR1 and CDR2: LNHDA, SQIVND (reference sequence). CDR3 protein: CASSMRTGPGQPQHF. DNA for the CDR3: TGTGCCAGTAGTATGAGGACGGGGCCGGGGCAGCCCCAGCATTTT. The complete variable domain, with remaining parts taken from reference TRBV19 and TRBJ1-5, reads DGGITQSPKYLFRKEGQNVTLSCEQNLNHDAMYWYRQDPGQGLRLIYYSQIVNDFQKGDIAEGYSVSREKKESFPLTVTSAQKNPTAFYLCASSMRTGPGQPQHFGDGTRLSIL.

This clonotype was detected a few times. The chain employs TRBV11-1 and TRBJ2-1; D possibly uses TRBD1 or TRBD2 (5 bases each). Per the germline V gene, CDR1 is SGHAT and CDR2 is FQDESV (reference sequence). CDR3 length: 15 amino acids. Trimming took 1 base from V and 2 from J, leaving 9 bases between them. The CDR3 protein is CASSLVGVPYNEQFF. CDR3 nucleotides: TGTGCCAGCAGCTTAGTGGGGGTCCCCTACAATGAGCAGTTCTTC. The variable domain in full, with the rest retrieved from reference TRBV11-1 and TRBJ2-1, is EAEVAQSPRYKITEKSQAVAFWCDPISGHATLYWYRQILGQGPELLVQFQDESVVDDSQLPKDRFSAERLKGVDSTLKIQPAELGDSAMYLCASSLVGVPYNEQFFGPGTRLTVL.